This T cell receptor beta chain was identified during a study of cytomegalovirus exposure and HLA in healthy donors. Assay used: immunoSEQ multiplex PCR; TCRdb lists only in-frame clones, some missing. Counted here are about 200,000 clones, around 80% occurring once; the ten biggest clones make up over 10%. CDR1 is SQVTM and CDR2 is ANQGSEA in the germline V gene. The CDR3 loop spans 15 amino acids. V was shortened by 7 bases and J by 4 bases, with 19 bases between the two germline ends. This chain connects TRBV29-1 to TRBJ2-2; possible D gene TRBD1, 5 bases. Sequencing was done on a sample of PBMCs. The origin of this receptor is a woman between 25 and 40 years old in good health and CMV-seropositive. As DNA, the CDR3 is TGCAGCGGTGGGGCCGCAGGGTCACGCACCGGGGAGCTGTTTTTT. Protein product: CSGGAAGSRTGELFF.